A single sample gave rise to the 17 T cell receptor beta chains below, sequenced in a study of identical twins. TCRdb itself ran the 5' RACE reads through MiXCR, one entry per CDR3 protein. The top ten hold roughly 0.56% of the sample, which has about 460,000 distinct CDR3 sequences, about 14% seen once. These data are also associated with another study on yellow fever vaccine responses in identical twins.

Specimen: CD4+ T cells sorted from blood. These receptors all come from a woman younger than 35 in good health.

The sample holds many counts of this clonotype. The chain uses TRBV20-1 and TRBJ1-2; TRBD1 matches 8 bases. V shed 2 bases, J shed 7 bases, and the junction held 9 bases outside the gene matches. The germline V gene has CDR1 DFQATT and CDR2 SNEGSKA (reference sequence). The CDR3 covers 14 residues. As DNA, the CDR3 is TGCAGTGCTAGATCGAGGACAGGGAACGGTGGCTACACCTTC. Protein product: CSARSRTGNGGYTF.

The chain links TRBV20-1 to TRBJ2-1; TRBD2 aligns across 12 bases. The CDR3 totals 16 residues. Germline V gene lookup returns CDR1 DFQATT and CDR2 SNEGSKA (reference sequence). J was trimmed by 7 bases and V by 3 bases; bases with no gene match: 10. The CDR3 loop is CSASTFPSGRGNEQFF. The CDR3, as DNA: TGCAGTGCTAGTACTTTTCCTAGCGGGAGGGGGAATGAGCAGTTCTTC.

This clonotype came up a few times. The J gene is TRBJ1-2, the V gene TRBV10-3, with 9 bases matching TRBD1. J was trimmed by 8 bases and V by 3 bases; bases with no gene match: 4. Germline CDR1 is ENHRY and CDR2 is SYGVKD. The CDR3 extends over 13 amino acids. As DNA, the CDR3 is TGTGCCATCAGTGAAGGACAGGGGAGAGGCTACACCTTC. It yields the protein CAISEGQGRGYTF.

This chain links TRBV20-1 with TRBJ1-5; D is unresolved. CDR1 DFQATT and CDR2 SNEGSKA come from the germline V gene (reference sequence). The CDR3 spans 12 residues. V was trimmed by 0 bases and J by 7 bases, leaving 7 bases between them. CDR3 loop: CSARDASQPQHF. The CDR3 bases are TGCAGTGCTAGAGATGCGTCCCAGCCCCAGCATTTT.

This chain uses TRBV7-9 with TRBJ2-2; either TRBD1 or TRBD2 may fit D (5 bases each). Germline CDR1 and CDR2: SEHNR and FQNEAQ (reference sequence). With 6 bases removed from V and 4 bases from J, the gap between germline ends came to 15 bases. The CDR3 length is 15 residues. DNA for the CDR3: TGTGCCAGCAGATTCGGGGACGCGGGCACCGGGGAGCTGTTTTTT. This codes for CASRFGDAGTGELFF. Full variable domain (remainder filled in from reference TRBV7-9 and TRBJ2-2): DTGVSQNPRHKITKRGQNVTFRCDPISEHNRLYWYRQTLGQGPEFLTYFQNEAQLEKSRLLSDRFSAERPKGSFSTLEIQRTEQGDSAMYLCASRFGDAGTGELFFGEGSRLTVL.

This clonotype was seen a handful of times. The chain recombines TRBV11-2 with TRBJ1-4, with D hard to call. The V gene's germline CDR1 is SGHAT and CDR2 FQNNGV. The ends were cut back, 3 bases at V and 8 bases at J, with 13 bases in the middle. CDR3 size: 14 residues. CDR3 nucleotides: TGTGCCAGCAGCTTGGGCTTAGCTAGGGAAAAACTGTTTTTT. It encodes CASSLGLAREKLFF.

The J gene is TRBJ2-7, the V gene TRBV11-2; 14 positions agree with TRBD2. This CDR3 is 17 amino acids long. V trimming: 5 bases; J trimming: 4 bases; junction bases outside the gene matches: 10. CDR1 is SGHAT and CDR2 is FQNNGV in the germline V gene. CDR3 nucleotide sequence: TGTGCCAGCAGCGTTTATGCCGGGACTAGCGGGAGATACGAGCAGTACTTC. Amino acids: CASSVYAGTSGRYEQYF.

The sample holds a few counts of this clonotype. The rearrangement joins TRBV20-1 to TRBJ2-7; a possible D gene is TRBD1 (6 bases). Germline assignment: CDR1 DFQATT and CDR2 SNEGSKA (reference sequence). This CDR3 has 13 residues. The V end was cut by 3 bases, the J end by 7 bases, with 16 bases between. CDR3 residues: CSASHRVFREQYF. DNA of the CDR3: TGCAGTGCTAGCCACAGGGTTTTCCGGGAGCAGTACTTC.

This clonotype was seen a few times. V and J are TRBV6-5 and TRBJ2-7; D might be TRBD1 (6 bases). Trimming shortened V by 2 bases and J by 0 bases, and 11 bases separated the two germline ends. Germline CDR1 and CDR2: MNHEY and SVGAGI. CDR3 length: 15 residues. The chain's CDR3 is CASSYPGAGSYEQYF. In nucleotides, the CDR3 is TGTGCCAGCAGTTACCCAGGGGCCGGCTCCTACGAGCAGTACTTC.

In this sample, this clonotype turned up a few times. This chain links TRBV3-1 with TRBJ2-7; no clear D. CDR3 length: 12 residues. The germline V gene encodes CDR1 LGHDT and CDR2 YNNKEL (reference sequence). V lost 1 base and J lost 4, with 5 bases in between. CDR3 region: CASSQVVYEQYF. CDR3 in DNA: TGTGCCAGCAGCCAAGTCGTATACGAGCAGTACTTC.

This clonotype was counted a few times. The V and J genes are TRBV30 and TRBJ2-3; D is perhaps TRBD2 (6 bases). The CDR3 contains 15 residues. V was cut by 6 bases and J by 5 bases, with 21 bases left in between. Germline CDR1 and CDR2: GTSNPN and SVGIG (reference sequence). The CDR3 protein is CACQGWREVGDTQYF. As DNA, the CDR3 is TGTGCCTGTCAAGGGTGGAGGGAGGTAGGAGATACGCAGTATTTT.

The chain links TRBV5-1 to TRBJ1-4, with D hard to call. V lost 1 base to trimming and J lost 7 bases, with 8 bases between them. The germline V gene encodes CDR1 SGHRS and CDR2 YFSETQ. The CDR3 runs to 13 residues. The CDR3 nucleotides read TGCGCCAGCAGCTTGTTCTATGGTGAAAAACTGTTTTTT. It yields the protein CASSLFYGEKLFF.

This clonotype has only a few counts. The V and J genes are TRBV5-1 and TRBJ2-7, with a weak D call TRBD2 (6 bases). CDR1 and CDR2 (germline): SGHRS, YFSETQ. The ends were cut back, 0 bases at V and 4 bases at J, with 14 bases in the middle. The CDR3 extends over 15 amino acids. DNA for the CDR3: TGCGCCAGCAGCTTGGCTCCGGGAGTCGATTACGAGCAGTACTTC. This gives the protein CASSLAPGVDYEQYF.

This clonotype was seen at least ten times. The gene calls are TRBV6-1 and TRBJ2-4; unclear D gene. V lost 2 bases and J lost 3, with 11 bases in between. Per the germline V gene, CDR1 is MNHNS and CDR2 is SASEGT. CDR3 length: 15 amino acids. CDR3 loop: CASSEKVDVKNIQYF. The CDR3 region has the DNA TGTGCCAGCAGTGAAAAGGTGGACGTCAAAAACATTCAGTACTTC.

The sample holds one count of this clonotype. V gene TRBV7-3 combines with J gene TRBJ2-3, with TRBD2 matching over 13 bases. CDR1 is SGHTA and CDR2 is FQGTGA in the germline V gene. This CDR3 has 19 residues. V lost 4 bases to trimming and J lost 2 bases; unmatched junction nucleotides: 12. The CDR3 DNA reads TGTGCCAGCAGCTCCACTAGCGGGGGGGCCATGGGGAACACAGATACGCAGTATTTT. Its translation is CASSSTSGGAMGNTDTQYF.

The genes are TRBV6-2 or TRBV6-3 and TRBJ2-7; 11 nucleotides agree with TRBD1. The germline V gene has CDR1 MNHEY and CDR2 SVGEGT. The CDR3 runs to 14 residues. V gave up 7 bases and J gave up 6 bases; unmatched junction bases: 8. The CDR3 region is CASKPGQGALEQYF. In nucleotides, the CDR3 is TGTGCCAGCAAACCTGGACAGGGGGCCCTCGAGCAGTACTTC.

The sample holds a few counts of this clonotype. The chain has TRBV7-2 and TRBJ2-7, with D maybe TRBD2 (5 bases). The length of the CDR3 is 13 residues. The germline V gene encodes CDR1 SGHTA and CDR2 FQGNSA. V was cut by 5 bases and J by 6 bases, with 14 bases left in between. CDR3 sequence reads: CASSREFQSEQYF. CDR3 sequence (DNA): TGTGCCAGCAGCAGGGAGTTCCAGAGCGAGCAGTACTTC.